The clone carrying this T cell receptor beta chain was counted between two and nine times. This sample was included in a study of blood T cell repertoires in COVID-19. Using immunoSEQ multiplex PCR, the repertoire was profiled, and TCRdb retains in-frame clones only, with some absent. Among some 95,000 clones, 65% to 90% were seen once, and the ten largest hold more than 1%. V gave up 0 bases and J gave up 6 bases; unmatched junction bases: 3. CDR3 size: 14 residues. CDR1 is SGDLS and CDR2 is YYNGEE in the germline V gene. Sequencing input: peripheral blood. The TCR originated in a man older than 75 with active or convalescent COVID-19. The V and J genes are TRBV9 and TRBJ2-7; 10 bases map to TRBD2. The CDR3 sequence: CASSVESSGGEQYF. The CDR3 DNA sequence: TGTGCCAGCAGCGTAGAATCTAGCGGGGGCGAGCAGTACTTC. The entire variable domain, with the rest obtained from reference TRBV9 and TRBJ2-7, is as follows: DSGVTQTPKHLITATGQRVTLRCSPRSGDLSVYWYQQSLDQGLQFLIQYYNGEERAKGNILERFSAQQFPDLHSELNLSSLELGDSALYFCASSVESSGGEQYFGPGTRLTVT.